This T cell receptor beta chain derives from a study of blood T cells in healthy people across ages (dated by TCRdb to about 2015). Describing the broader study: In model experiments, template switching captured roughly one uniquely barcoded TCR beta cDNA molecule for every two T cells. The study measured age-related changes in TCR beta repertoire diversity using deep sequencing normalized with unique cDNA molecular identifiers. The donors were split into four age groups: young (average around 15 years), middle-aged (more than 35), aged (over 55) and long-lived (about 74). To avoid experimental bias, donors of different ages were spread randomly across the sequencing lanes. Using the same blood draw, the study looked at two additional independent replicas of 1 million unique cDNA reads for two donors, one aged 18 to 30 and the other aged 80 or older.

Donors were approximately 42 systemically healthy Caucasian individuals from Russia aged roughly 6 to 95 years. Around 9.8 milliliters of peripheral blood were collected from each donor into EDTA-treated Vacutainer tubes. PBMCs were isolated by Ficoll-Paque density-gradient centrifugation, with at least 6 million obtained per sample. Trizol reagent was used to extract total RNA from PBMCs, with at least 6 micrograms per sample. Naive CD45RAhigh/CD27high T cell percentages were measured by flow cytometry on a PBMC aliquot from every donor. Of note for this clonotype: No cognate antigen has been identified for it. Base qualities are not at hand, and no much larger clone is one base apart.

Study-wide findings and limitations: Conclusive comparison of naive and antigen-experienced compartments was prevented by the profiling of bulk unsorted PBMCs. Compared with the aged group, the long-lived group had more naive CD4+ T cells, fewer expanded clones and increased TCR diversity, suggesting age selection. As age increased, observed TCR beta diversity per million T cells dropped in a roughly linear way, and a significant reduction was already evident by age about 40. Total diversity estimates from one million sequenced T cells were considered lower bounds and underestimates. There was a strong correlation between observed TCR beta diversity and the percentage of naive T cells measured by flow cytometry. The CMV infection status of donors was not known, potentially confounding age-related changes in expanded clonotypes.

The protocol used for the library was 5' RACE. The run used an Illumina HiSeq 2500. A second PCR of about 6 to 12 cycles was performed with a sample-barcoded 5' primer and a J-beta primer mix. Each TCR beta cDNA molecule received a unique molecular identifier from a template-switch 5' adaptor carrying 12 random nucleotides. Each sample yielded at least 3 million CDR3-containing paired-end reads. First-strand cDNA was synthesized from all RNA with the Mint cDNA synthesis kit, primed by a TRBC-specific oligonucleotide. All cDNA was treated with uracil-DNA glycosylase and then went through a first 18-cycle PCR with the universal primers M1SS and BC2_uni_R. The original pipeline was this. Normalization of each sample was performed by random selection of 1 million high-quality reads, each carrying a distinct molecular identifier. Instead of being binned into consensus sequences, reads that shared molecular identifiers were thrown out. MiTCR, set to a Q25 quality threshold and the strictest error-elimination algorithm, was used for CDR3 identification, clonotype clustering and error correction. A nonparametric unseen species model with Euler transformation was used to estimate lower-bound total TCR beta diversity. TCRdb reworked the public reads: Q25 trimming with fastp, MiXCR clone assembly, productive beta chains retained. Each entry merges the rows of one CDR3 protein and shows their most common DNA and genes. TCRdb's processing, not the study's, gives the V and J calls here. The sample table records 1 million or so distinct CDR3 sequences; roughly 45% of these occur just once. The leading ten clones occupy 18% of the sample.

V sheds 2 bases and J sheds 2 bases, leaving 12 bases between their ends. The CDR3 contains 16 residues, cysteine and phenylalanine counted. Of the read, only the CDR3 DNA is kept; its 48 bases are in frame from base 1. Sequences KGHDR (CDR1) and SFDVKD (CDR2) are obtained from the germline V gene. The TCR sequence derives from a woman in her sixties or seventies in good health. Sequencing was carried out using blood. The rearrangement joined TRBV24-1 to TRBJ1-5, with no reliable assignment of the D segment. The CDR3 protein is CATSDSRYCGNQPQHF. The nucleotides are TGTGCCACCAGTGATTCCCGGTACTGTGGCAATCAGCCCCAGCATTTT.